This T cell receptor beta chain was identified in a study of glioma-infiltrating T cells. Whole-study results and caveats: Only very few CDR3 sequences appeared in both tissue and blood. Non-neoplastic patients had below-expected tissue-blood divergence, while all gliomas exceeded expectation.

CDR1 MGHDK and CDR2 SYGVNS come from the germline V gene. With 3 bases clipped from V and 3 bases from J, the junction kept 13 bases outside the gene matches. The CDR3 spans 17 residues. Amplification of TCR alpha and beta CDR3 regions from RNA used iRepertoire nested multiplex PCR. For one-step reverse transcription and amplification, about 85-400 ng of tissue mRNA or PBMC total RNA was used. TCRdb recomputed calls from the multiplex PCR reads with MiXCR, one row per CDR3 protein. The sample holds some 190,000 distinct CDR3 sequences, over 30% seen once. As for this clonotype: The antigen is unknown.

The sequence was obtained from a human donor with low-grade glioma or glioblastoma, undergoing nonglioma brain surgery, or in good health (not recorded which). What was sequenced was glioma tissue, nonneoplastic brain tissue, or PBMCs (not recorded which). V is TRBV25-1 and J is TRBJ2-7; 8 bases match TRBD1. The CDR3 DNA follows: TGTGCCAGCAGTGACGCAAACTCTGGACAGGGCAACTACGAGCAGTACTTC. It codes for CASSDANSGQGNYEQYF.